This TCR beta chain was obtained from a study of blood T cells in healthy people across ages. This CDR3 contains 14 residues. V trimming: 3 bases; J trimming: 3 bases; junction bases outside the gene matches: 5. From germline, CDR1 is DFQATT and CDR2 SNEGSKA (reference sequence). A sample-barcoded 5' primer and a J-beta primer mix were used in a second PCR of roughly 7 to 11 cycles. One entry per CDR3 protein, called by TCRdb with MiXCR from the 5' RACE reads. This table has hundreds of thousands of distinct CDR3 sequences, roughly 21% appearing once. Sequencing was performed on blood. This sequence joins TRBV20-1 and TRBJ2-1; TRBD1 matches 7 bases. This TCR derives from a man between 70 and 80 years old in good health. CDR3 nucleotide sequence: TGCAGTGCTAGGGGACAGAGTATCTACAATGAGCAGTTCTTC. Protein product: CSARGQSIYNEQFF.